This T cell receptor (beta chain) was sequenced during a study of cytomegalovirus exposure and HLA in healthy donors. In the study overall: Counted in an early data release were 75 million to 85 million unique TCRs from HLA-typed donors. Notes on the study in general: It was only CMV serostatus that was available as immune exposure information.

After removal of 0 bases from V and 13 bases from J, the junction contained 6 bases not matched to a gene. CDR3 length: 15 residues. Germline V gives CDR1 MRHNA, CDR2 SNTAGT. Comments on this clone: Its matching antigen is unknown.

PCR was performed using 60 Vbeta and 13 Jbeta primers. Data came from immunoSEQ multiplex PCR; TCRdb stores just in-frame clones and leaves some out. The sample gives under 150,000 clones, roughly 80% of which show up once; approximately 0.97% is in the top ten. The sequence was obtained from a man aged 18 to 29 in good health and CMV-seronegative. The sequencing input was PBMCs. The rearrangement links TRBV6-4 to TRBJ1-6; 10 bases agree with TRBD1. The CDR3 DNA is TGTGCCAGCAGTGACTCGGGGACAGGGGTTTCGCCCCTCCACTTT. Translation: CASSDSGTGVSPLHF.